The subject of this entry is one TCR beta chain. Its antigen is still unknown. The data stem from a study of post-analysis software for immune sequencing data. Study-level background: Several disease courses (relapsing-remitting, secondary progressive and progressive-relapsing) of multiple sclerosis were included. Findings and caveats of the study: People with multiple sclerosis had a significantly lower normalized Chao1 diversity than controls did. TRBV segments more frequent in patients than in controls numbered a few and included TRBV5-6, TRBV5-1 and TRBV20-1.

Germline values: CDR1 DFQATT, CDR2 SNEGSKA (reference sequence). Trimming took off 2 bases at V and 3 bases at J, with 20 bases between the two ends. The length of the CDR3 is 16 residues. The library was made from cDNA and included unique molecular identifiers. TCRdb independently ran MiXCR on the PCR reads; one entry per CDR3 protein. This table has some 890,000 distinct CDR3 sequences, 53% appearing once. Sequencing was carried out using blood. This receptor was taken from a girl under 18 with multiple sclerosis. This sequence joins TRBV20-1 and TRBJ2-7; a weak D match, TRBD2 (5 bases). The CDR3 loop reads CSARRASDGIIYEQYF. In DNA form, the CDR3 reads TGCAGTGCTAGAAGGGCCTCGGACGGGATTATCTACGAGCAGTACTTC.